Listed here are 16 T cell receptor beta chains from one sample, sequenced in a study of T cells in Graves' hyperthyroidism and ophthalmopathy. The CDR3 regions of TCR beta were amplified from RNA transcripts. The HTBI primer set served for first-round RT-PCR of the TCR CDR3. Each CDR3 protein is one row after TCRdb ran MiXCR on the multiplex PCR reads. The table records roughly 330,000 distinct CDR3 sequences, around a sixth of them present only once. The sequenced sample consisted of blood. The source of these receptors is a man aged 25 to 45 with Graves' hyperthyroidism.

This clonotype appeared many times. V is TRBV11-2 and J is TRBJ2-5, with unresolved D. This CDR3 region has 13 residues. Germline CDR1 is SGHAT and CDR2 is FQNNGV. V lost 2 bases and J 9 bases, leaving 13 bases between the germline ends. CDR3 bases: TGTGCCAGCAGCTTAAGGGCTCCGTGGCCCCAGTACTTC. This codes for CASSLRAPWPQYF.

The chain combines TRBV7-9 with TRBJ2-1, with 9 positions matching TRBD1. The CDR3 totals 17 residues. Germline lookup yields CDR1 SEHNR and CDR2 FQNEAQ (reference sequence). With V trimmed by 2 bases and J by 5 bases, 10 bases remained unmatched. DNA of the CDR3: TGTGCCAGCAGCTTATTAAGGACAGGGGTCGAGGACAATGAGCAGTTCTTC. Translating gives CASSLLRTGVEDNEQFF.

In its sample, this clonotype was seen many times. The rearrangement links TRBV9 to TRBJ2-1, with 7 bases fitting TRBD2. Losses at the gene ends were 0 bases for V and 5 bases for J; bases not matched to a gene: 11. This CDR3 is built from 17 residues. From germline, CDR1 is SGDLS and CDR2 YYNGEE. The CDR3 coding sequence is TGTGCCAGCAGCGTAGGCCTGGAGGTAGCGGGCAACAATGAGCAGTTCTTC. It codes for CASSVGLEVAGNNEQFF.

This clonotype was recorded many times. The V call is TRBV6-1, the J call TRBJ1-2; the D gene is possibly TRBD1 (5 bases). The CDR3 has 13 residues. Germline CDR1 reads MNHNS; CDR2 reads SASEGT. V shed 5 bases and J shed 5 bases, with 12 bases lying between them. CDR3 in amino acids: CASSQDKPYGYTF. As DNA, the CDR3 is TGTGCCAGCAGTCAGGACAAGCCTTATGGCTACACCTTC.

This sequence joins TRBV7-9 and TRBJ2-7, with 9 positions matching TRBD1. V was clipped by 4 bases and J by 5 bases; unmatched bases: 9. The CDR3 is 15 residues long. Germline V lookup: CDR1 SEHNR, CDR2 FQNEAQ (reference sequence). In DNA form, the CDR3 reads TGTGCCAGCAGCTCAATCCGGGACAGGGTCCACGAGCAGTACTTC. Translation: CASSSIRDRVHEQYF.

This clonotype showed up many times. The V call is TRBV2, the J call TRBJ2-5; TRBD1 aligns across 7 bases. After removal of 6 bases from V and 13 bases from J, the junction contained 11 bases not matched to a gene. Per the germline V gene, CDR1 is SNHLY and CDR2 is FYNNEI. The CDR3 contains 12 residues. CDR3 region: CASSLWMGQWYF. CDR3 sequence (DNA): TGTGCCAGCAGCCTTTGGATGGGACAGTGGTACTTC.

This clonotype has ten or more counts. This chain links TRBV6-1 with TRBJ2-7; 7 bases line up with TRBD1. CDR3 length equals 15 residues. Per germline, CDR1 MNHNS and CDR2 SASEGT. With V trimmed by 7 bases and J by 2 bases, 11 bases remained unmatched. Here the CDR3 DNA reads TGTGCCAGCATCTCGGGACAGCGGTACCCCTACGAGCAGTACTTC. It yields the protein CASISGQRYPYEQYF.

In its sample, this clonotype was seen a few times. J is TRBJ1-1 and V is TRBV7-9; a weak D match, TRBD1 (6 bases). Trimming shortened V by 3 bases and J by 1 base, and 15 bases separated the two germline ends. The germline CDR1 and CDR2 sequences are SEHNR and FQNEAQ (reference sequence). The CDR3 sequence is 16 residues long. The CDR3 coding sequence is TGTGCCAGCAGCTTTGGAGCGACAGGCCCGAACACTGAAGCTTTCTTT. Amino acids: CASSFGATGPNTEAFF.

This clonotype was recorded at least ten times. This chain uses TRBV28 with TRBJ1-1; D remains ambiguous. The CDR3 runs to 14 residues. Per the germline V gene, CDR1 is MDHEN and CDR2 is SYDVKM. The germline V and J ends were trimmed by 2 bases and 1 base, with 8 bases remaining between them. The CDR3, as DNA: TGTGCCAGCAGTTTAACGGCTCCGAACACTGAAGCTTTCTTT. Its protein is CASSLTAPNTEAFF.

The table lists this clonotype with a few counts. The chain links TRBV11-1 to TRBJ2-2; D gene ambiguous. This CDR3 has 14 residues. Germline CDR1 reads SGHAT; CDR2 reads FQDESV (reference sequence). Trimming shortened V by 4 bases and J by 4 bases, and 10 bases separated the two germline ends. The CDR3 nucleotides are TGTGCCAGCAGCTCCCGGGCTCCCACCGGGGAGCTGTTTTTT. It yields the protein CASSSRAPTGELFF.

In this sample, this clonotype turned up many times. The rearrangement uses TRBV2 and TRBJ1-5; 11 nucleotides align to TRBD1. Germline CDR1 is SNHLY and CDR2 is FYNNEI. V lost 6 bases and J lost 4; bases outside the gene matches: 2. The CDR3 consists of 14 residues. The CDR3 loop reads CASSGTGGNQPQHF. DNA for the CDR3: TGTGCCAGCAGCGGGACAGGGGGTAATCAGCCCCAGCATTTT. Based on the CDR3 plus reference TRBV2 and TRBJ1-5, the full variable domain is EPEVTQTPSHQVTQMGQEVILRCVPISNHLYFYWYRQILGQKVEFLVSFYNNEISEKSEIFDDQFSVERPDGSNFTLKIRSTKLEDSAMYFCASSGTGGNQPQHFGDGTRLSIL.

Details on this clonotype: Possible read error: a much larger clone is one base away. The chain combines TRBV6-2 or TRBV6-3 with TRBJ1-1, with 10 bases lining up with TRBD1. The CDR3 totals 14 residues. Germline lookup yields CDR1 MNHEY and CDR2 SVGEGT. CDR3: CASRLTGGGTEASF. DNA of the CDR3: TGTGCCAGCAGACTGACAGGGGGCGGCACTGAAGCTTCCTTT.

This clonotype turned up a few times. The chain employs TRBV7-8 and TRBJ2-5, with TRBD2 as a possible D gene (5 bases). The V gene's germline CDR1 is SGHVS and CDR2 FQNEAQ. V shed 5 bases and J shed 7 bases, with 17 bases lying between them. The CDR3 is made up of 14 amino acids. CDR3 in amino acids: CASSPNPGLGTQYF. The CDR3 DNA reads TGTGCCAGCAGCCCAAATCCGGGATTAGGGACCCAGTACTTC.

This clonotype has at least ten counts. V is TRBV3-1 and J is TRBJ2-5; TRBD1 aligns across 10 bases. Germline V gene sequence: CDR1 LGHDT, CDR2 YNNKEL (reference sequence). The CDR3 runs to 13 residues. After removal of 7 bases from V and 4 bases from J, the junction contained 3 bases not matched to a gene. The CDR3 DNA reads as TGTGCCAGCACCCGGGACAGGGGAGAGACCCAGTACTTC. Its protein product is CASTRDRGETQYF.

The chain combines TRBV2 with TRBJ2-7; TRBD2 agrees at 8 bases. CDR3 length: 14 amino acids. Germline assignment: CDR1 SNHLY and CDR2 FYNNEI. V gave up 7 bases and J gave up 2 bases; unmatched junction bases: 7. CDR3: CASIQAGGPYEQYF. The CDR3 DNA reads TGTGCCAGCATACAGGCGGGAGGTCCCTACGAGCAGTACTTC.

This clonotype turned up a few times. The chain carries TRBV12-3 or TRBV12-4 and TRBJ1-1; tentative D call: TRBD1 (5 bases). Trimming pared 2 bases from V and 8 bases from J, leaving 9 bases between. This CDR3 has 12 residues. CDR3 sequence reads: CASSLWGKEAFF. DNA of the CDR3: TGTGCCAGCAGTTTATGGGGGAAGGAAGCTTTCTTT.